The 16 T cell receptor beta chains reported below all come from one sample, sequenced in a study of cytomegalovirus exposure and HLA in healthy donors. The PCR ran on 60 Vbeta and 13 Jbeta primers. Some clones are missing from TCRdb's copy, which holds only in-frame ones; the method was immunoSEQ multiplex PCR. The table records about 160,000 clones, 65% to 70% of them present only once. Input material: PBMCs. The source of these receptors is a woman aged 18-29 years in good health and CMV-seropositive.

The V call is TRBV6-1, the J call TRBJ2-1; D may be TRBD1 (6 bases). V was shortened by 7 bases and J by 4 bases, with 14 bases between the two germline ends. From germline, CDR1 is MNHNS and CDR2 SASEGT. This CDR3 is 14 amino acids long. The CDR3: CASTLEQGYNEQFF. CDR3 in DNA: TGTGCCAGCACCTTAGAACAGGGTTACAATGAGCAGTTCTTC.

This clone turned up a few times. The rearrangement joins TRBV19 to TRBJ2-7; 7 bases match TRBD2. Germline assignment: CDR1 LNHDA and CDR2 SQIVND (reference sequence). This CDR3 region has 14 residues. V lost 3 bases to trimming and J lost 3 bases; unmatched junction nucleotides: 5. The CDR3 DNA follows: TGTGCCAGTAGTATGGGGCGGGAGTACTACGAGCAGTACTTC. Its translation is CASSMGREYYEQYF. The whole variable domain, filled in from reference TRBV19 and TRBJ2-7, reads DGGITQSPKYLFRKEGQNVTLSCEQNLNHDAMYWYRQDPGQGLRLIYYSQIVNDFQKGDIAEGYSVSREKKESFPLTVTSAQKNPTAFYLCASSMGREYYEQYFGPGTRLTVT.

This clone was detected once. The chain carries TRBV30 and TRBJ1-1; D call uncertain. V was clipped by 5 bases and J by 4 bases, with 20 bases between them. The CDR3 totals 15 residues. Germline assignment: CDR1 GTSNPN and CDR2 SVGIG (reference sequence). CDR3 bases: TGTGCCTGGTTATTTCCACGGGTCGAGGGCACTGAAGCTTTCTTT. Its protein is CAWLFPRVEGTEAFF.

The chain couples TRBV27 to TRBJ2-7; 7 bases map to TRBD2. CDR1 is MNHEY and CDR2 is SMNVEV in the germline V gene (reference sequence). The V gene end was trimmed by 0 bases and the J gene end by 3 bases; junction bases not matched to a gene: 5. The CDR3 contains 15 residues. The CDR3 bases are TGTGCCAGCAGTTTATCCGGACTAGTCGGCTACGAGCAGTACTTC. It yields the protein CASSLSGLVGYEQYF.

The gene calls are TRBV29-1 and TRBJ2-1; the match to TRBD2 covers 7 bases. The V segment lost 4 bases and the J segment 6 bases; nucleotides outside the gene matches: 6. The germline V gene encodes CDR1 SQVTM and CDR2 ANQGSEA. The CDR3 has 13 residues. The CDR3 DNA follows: TGCAGCGTTGGGGGGAGGGCGGCCAATGAGCAGTTCTTC. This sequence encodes CSVGGRAANEQFF.

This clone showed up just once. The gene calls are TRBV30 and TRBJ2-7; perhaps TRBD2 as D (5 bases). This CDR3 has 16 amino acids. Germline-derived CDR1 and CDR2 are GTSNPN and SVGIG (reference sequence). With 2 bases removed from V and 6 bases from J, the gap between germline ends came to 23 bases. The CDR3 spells CAWSWQRGFTTGEQYF. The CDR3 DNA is TGTGCCTGGAGTTGGCAGCGCGGGTTCACCACGGGCGAGCAGTACTTC.

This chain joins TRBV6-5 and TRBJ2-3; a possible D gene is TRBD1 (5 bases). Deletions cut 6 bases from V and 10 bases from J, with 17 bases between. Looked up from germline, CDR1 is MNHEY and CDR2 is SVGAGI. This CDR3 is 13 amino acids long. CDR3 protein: CASSSQGRNAQYF. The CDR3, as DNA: TGTGCCAGCAGCTCCCAGGGCCGAAACGCGCAGTATTTT.

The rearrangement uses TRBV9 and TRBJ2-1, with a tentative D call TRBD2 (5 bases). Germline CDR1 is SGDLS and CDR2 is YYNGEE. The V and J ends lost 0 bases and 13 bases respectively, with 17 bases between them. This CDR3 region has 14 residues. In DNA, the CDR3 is TGTGCCAGCAGCGTAGATTCAAGCCGGGAACAACAGTTCTTC. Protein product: CASSVDSSREQQFF.

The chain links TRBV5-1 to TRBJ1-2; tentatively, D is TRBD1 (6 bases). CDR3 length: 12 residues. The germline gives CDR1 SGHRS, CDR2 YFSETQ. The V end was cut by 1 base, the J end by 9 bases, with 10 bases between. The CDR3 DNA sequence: TGCGCCAGCAGCTTGAATCAGGGGAGCTACACCTTC. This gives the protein CASSLNQGSYTF.

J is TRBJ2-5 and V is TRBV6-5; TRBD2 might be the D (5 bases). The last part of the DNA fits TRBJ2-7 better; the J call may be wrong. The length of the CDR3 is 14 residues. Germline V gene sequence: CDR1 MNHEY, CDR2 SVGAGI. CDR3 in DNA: TGTGCCAGCGGGTATAGTTACGGGAACTACGAGCAGTACTTC. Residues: CASGYSYGNYEQYF.

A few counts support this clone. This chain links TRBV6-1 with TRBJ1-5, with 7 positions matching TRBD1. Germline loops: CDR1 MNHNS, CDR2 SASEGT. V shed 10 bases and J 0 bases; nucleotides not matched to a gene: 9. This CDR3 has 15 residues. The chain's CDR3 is CATSLDRYSNQPQHF. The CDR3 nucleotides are TGTGCCACTTCATTGGACAGGTATAGCAATCAGCCCCAGCATTTT.

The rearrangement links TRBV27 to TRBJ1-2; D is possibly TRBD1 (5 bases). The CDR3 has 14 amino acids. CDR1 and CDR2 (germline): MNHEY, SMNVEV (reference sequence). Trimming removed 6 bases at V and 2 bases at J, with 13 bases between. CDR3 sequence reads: CASSSTGSNYGYTF. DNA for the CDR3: TGTGCCAGCAGCAGCACAGGTTCCAACTATGGCTACACCTTC.

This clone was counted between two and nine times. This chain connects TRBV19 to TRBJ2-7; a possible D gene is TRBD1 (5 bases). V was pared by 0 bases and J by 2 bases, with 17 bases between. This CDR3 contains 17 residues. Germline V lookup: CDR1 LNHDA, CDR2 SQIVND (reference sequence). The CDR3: CASSIDAVQGHTYEQYF. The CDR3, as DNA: TGTGCCAGTAGTATAGATGCGGTCCAGGGCCATACCTACGAGCAGTACTTC. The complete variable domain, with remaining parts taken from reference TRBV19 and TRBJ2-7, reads DGGITQSPKYLFRKEGQNVTLSCEQNLNHDAMYWYRQDPGQGLRLIYYSQIVNDFQKGDIAEGYSVSREKKESFPLTVTSAQKNPTAFYLCASSIDAVQGHTYEQYFGPGTRLTVT.

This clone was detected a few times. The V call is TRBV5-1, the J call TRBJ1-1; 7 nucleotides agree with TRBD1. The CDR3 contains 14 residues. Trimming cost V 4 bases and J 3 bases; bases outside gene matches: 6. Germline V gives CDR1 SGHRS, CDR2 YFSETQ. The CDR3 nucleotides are TGCGCCAGCAGCCCCCAAGGACAGGACACTGAAGCTTTCTTT. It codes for CASSPQGQDTEAFF.

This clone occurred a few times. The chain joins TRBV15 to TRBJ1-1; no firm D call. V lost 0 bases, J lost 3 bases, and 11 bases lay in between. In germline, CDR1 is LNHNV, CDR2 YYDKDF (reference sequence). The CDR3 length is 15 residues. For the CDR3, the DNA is TGTGCCACCAGCAGAGATTCAGGAAGGTACACTGAAGCTTTCTTT. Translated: CATSRDSGRYTEAFF.

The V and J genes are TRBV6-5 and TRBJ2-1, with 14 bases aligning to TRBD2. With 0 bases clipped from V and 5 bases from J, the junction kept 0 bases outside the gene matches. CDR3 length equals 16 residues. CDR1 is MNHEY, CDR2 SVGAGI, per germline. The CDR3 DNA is TGTGCCAGCAGTTACTCGGGACTAGCGGGGGACAATGAGCAGTTCTTC. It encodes CASSYSGLAGDNEQFF.